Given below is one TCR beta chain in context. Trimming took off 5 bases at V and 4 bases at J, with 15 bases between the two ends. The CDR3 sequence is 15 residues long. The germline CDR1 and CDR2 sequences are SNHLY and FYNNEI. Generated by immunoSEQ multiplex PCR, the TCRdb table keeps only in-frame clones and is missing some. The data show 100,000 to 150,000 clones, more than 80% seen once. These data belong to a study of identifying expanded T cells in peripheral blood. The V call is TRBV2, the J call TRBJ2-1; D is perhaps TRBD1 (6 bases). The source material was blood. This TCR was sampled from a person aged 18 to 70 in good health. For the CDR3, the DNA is TGTGCCAGCAGTCAACAGGGCTCTAGATACAATGAGCAGTTCTTC. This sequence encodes CASSQQGSRYNEQFF.